This is a list of T cell receptor beta chains from one sample in a study of blood T cell repertoires in COVID-19. Repertoires were generated with immunoSEQ multiplex PCR, while TCRdb's copy carries only in-frame clones and drops some. The data hold over 600,000 clones, with 90% observed a single time. Sequenced input: peripheral blood. These receptors were collected from a woman aged 18 to 35 with acute or convalescent COVID-19. Each CDR3 is given with its conserved first and last residue. The D gene is left open where the match is weak. Some rows mark clone size as missing; the rest say once, few, many or name a class of expanded clone.

TRBJ1-2 - - TRBV27 TGTGCCAGCAGTTTATTTCAGAACCCTAACTATGGCTACACCTTC CASSLFQNPNYGYTF
TRBJ2-7 TRBD1 - TRBV7-2 TGTGCCAGCAGCTCGAGGACAGGGGCCGAGCAGTACTTC CASSSRTGAEQYF
TRBJ2-1 TRBD2 few TRBV6-6 TGTGCGGGGGGGACCAGCTCCTACAATGAGCAGTTCTTC CAGGTSSYNEQFF
TRBJ2-1 - - TRBV6-5 TGTGCCAGCAGTTACTCGAGTTCGAATGAGCAGTTCTTC CASSYSSSNEQFF
TRBJ1-5 - - TRBV30 TGTGCCTGGAGACCGGGCCGCGCGGGGCCCCAGCATTTT CAWRPGRAGPQHF
TRBJ1-5 - few TRBV3-1/TRBV3-2 TGTGCCAGCAGCCAAAACCTTCTATCGGGACACCCCAATCAGCCCCAGCATTTT CASSQNLLSGHPNQPQHF
TRBJ2-2 - - TRBV6-5 TGTGCCAGCAGTTACTATTGGCGGGAATACACCGGGGAGCTGTTTTTT CASSYYWREYTGELFF
TRBJ1-3 TRBD1 - TRBV28 TGTGCCAGCAGTGTGACAGGGCTCGGAAACACCATATATTTT CASSVTGLGNTIYF
TRBJ1-5 TRBD1 - TRBV2 TGTGCCAGCAGTGATTTTGGCAGGGGGGTTATCGGGCCCCAGCATTTT CASSDFGRGVIGPQHF
TRBJ1-6 - - TRBV21-1 TGTGCCAGCAGCAAGAGGGCTTTAGGTTGGACTAATTCACCCCTCCACTTT CASSKRALGWTNSPLHF
TRBJ2-3 TRBD1 - TRBV5-1 TGCGCCAGCAGCCACGACAGGGGGAACACAGATACGCAGTATTTT CASSHDRGNTDTQYF
TRBJ2-7 TRBD2 - TRBV6-6 TGTGCCAGCACCTTTAGCGGGGTTAGCTCCTACGAGCAGTACTTC CASTFSGVSSYEQYF
TRBJ1-5 TRBD1 few TRBV19 TGTGCCAGTAGTTCCGTTCGGGACAGCTCCCAGCCCCAGCATTTT CASSSVRDSSQPQHF
TRBJ2-5 TRBD2 - TRBV9 TGTGCCAGCAGCGGACTTAGCGGGGGTTCGGAGACCCAGTACTTC CASSGLSGGSETQYF
TRBJ1-1 - - TRBV27 TGTGCCAGCAGTTTATGGAGGGGAACCACTGAAGCTTTCTTT CASSLWRGTTEAFF
TRBJ1-2 TRBD1 once TRBV4-3 TGCGCCAGCAGCCCCCGACAGGGAAACTACTATGGCTACACCTTC CASSPRQGNYYGYTF
TRBJ1-2 - once TRBV4-3 TGCGCCAGCAGCCAAGATTCGTCCCGGGGAATAATGGATGGCTACACCTTC CASSQDSSRGIMDGYTF
TRBJ2-2 TRBD2 - TRBV9 TGTGCCAGTGCTCTAGCGGGGGTCACCGGGGAGCTGTTTTTT CASALAGVTGELFF
TRBJ2-1 TRBD1 - TRBV11-3 TGTGCCAGCAGCGTAGGCAGCAGGGGGAGTGTGCAGTTCTTC CASSVGSRGSVQFF
TRBJ1-3 - - TRBV2 TGTGCCAGCAGGGTGGGGCTAAGCTCTGGAAACACCATATATTTT CASRVGLSSGNTIYF
TRBJ1-5 - - TRBV7-8 TGTGCCAGCAGCCGACAGTCGGGGCCCCAGCATTTT CASSRQSGPQHF
TRBJ1-2 - - TRBV5-4 TGTGCCAGCAGCTTGGGGCAGGGGTTTGGCGGCTACACCTTC CASSLGQGFGGYTF
TRBJ2-3 - once TRBV5-5 TGTGCCAGCAGCACCGGAGGGGCCACAGATACGCAGTATTTT CASSTGGATDTQYF
TRBJ2-7 - - TRBV2 TGTGCCAGCAGACGGACATATCTCTCCTACGAGCAGTACTTC CASRRTYLSYEQYF
TRBJ1-3 - - TRBV19 TGTGCCAGTAGTATGGGGGCCCCGGCGGGAAACACCATATATTTT CASSMGAPAGNTIYF
TRBJ1-1 - - TRBV7-9 TGTGCCAGCAGGTTAGACAGTCCACATTCTGAAGCTTTCTTT CASRLDSPHSEAFF
TRBJ1-1 - - TRBV7-9 TGTGCCAGCAGCTTAGCTGTGGACACCGCCTTAAACACTGAAGCTTTCTTT CASSLAVDTALNTEAFF
TRBJ1-4 - - TRBV27 TGTGCCAGCAGTTTGGTGGGAGCAACTAATGAAAAACTGTTTTTT CASSLVGATNEKLFF